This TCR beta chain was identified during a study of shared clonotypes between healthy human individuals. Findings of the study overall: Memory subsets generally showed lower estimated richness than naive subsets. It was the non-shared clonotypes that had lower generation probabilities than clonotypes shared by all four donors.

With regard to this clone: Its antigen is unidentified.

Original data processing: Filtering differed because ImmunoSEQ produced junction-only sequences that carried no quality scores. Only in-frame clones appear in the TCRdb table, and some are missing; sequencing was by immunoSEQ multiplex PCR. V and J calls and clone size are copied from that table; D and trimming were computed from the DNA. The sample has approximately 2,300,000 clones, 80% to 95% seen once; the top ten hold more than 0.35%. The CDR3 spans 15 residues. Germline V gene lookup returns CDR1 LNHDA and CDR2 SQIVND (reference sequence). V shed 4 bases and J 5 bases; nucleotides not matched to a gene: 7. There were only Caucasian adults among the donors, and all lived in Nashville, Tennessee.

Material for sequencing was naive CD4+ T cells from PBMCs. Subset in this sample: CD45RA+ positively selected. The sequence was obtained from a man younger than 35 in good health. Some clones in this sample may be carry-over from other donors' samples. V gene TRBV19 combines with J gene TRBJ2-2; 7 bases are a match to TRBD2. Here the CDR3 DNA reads TGTGCCAGTAGTAATAGGGGAGGGGAAACCGGGGAGCTGTTTTTT. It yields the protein CASSNRGGETGELFF.